A single sample gave rise to the 21 T cell receptor beta chains below, sequenced in a study of blood T cell repertoires in COVID-19. Data came from immunoSEQ multiplex PCR; TCRdb stores just in-frame clones and leaves some out. The data contain some 300,000 clones, about 90% of them singletons. The sequenced material came from PBMCs or T cells enriched from blood (not recorded which). The receptors were sampled from a woman in her 30s who had recovered from COVID-19.

This clone occurred a few times. The rearrangement links TRBV6-6 to TRBJ2-2, with 8 bases that match TRBD1. In germline, CDR1 is MNHNY, CDR2 SVGAGI (reference sequence). This CDR3 spans 16 amino acids. V lost 2 bases to trimming and J lost 3 bases; unmatched junction nucleotides: 5. The CDR3 protein is CASSYLGTGDTGELFF. DNA for the CDR3: TGTGCCAGCAGTTACCTAGGGACAGGCGACACCGGGGAGCTGTTTTTT.

The J gene is TRBJ2-7, the V gene TRBV7-9; D not certain. This CDR3 spans 13 amino acids. Looked up from germline, CDR1 is SEHNR and CDR2 is FQNEAQ (reference sequence). V lost 2 bases to trimming and J lost 2 bases, with 7 bases between them. In DNA form, the CDR3 reads TGTGCCAGCAGCTTAACAGTCCCCTACGAGCAGTACTTC. Protein sequence: CASSLTVPYEQYF.

In regard to this clone: Additional DNA sequences in this sample encode the identical CDR3. V and J are TRBV18 and TRBJ1-4, with 7 nucleotides matching TRBD1. The V and J ends lost 3 bases and 5 bases, in that order; junction bases with no gene match: 6. CDR1 is KGHSH and CDR2 is LQKENI in the germline V gene. The CDR3 length is 15 residues. CDR3 amino acids: CASSPRTGLNEKLFF. The DNA of the CDR3 is TGTGCCAGCTCACCCCGGACAGGCTTAAATGAAAAACTGTTTTTT.

This rearrangement joins TRBV5-1 to TRBJ2-1; weak D call: TRBD2 (6 bases). V lost 1 base, J lost 7 bases, and 12 bases lay in between. The CDR3 contains 14 residues. The germline CDR1 and CDR2 sequences are SGHRS and YFSETQ. The CDR3 region has the DNA TGCGCCAGCAGCTTGCCGGGGGAAAGGAATGAGCAGTTCTTC. Its protein is CASSLPGERNEQFF.

This chain joins TRBV4-1 and TRBJ2-6; 9 bases map to TRBD1. J was trimmed by 4 bases and V by 3 bases; bases with no gene match: 7. Looked up from germline, CDR1 is MGHRA and CDR2 is YSYEKL. The CDR3 covers 17 residues. The CDR3 here is CASSQAGTGYGANVLTF. The CDR3 DNA reads TGCGCCAGCAGCCAGGCCGGGACAGGGTACGGGGCCAACGTCCTGACTTTC.

This clone showed up just a few times. The J gene is TRBJ2-3, the V gene TRBV28; 7 bases are shared with TRBD1. CDR1 and CDR2 (germline): MDHEN, SYDVKM. V lost 5 bases to trimming and J lost 5 bases; unmatched junction nucleotides: 10. The CDR3 is made up of 15 amino acids. Here the CDR3 reads CASSASGTAQDTQYF. The CDR3 region has the DNA TGTGCCAGCAGTGCCTCCGGGACAGCCCAAGATACGCAGTATTTT.

This chain uses TRBV30 with TRBJ2-2; no clear D gene. The CDR3 has 13 residues. V was shortened by 4 bases and J by 2 bases, with 8 bases between the two germline ends. Germline CDR1 is GTSNPN and CDR2 is SVGIG (reference sequence). CDR3 coding DNA: TGTGCCTGGAACAGACAAAACACCGGGGAGCTGTTTTTT. Amino acids: CAWNRQNTGELFF. The variable domain in full, completed from reference TRBV30 and TRBJ2-2, reads SQTIHQWPATLVQPVGSPLSLECTVEGTSNPNLYWYRQAAGRGLQLLFYSVGIGQISSEVPQNLSASRPQDRQFILSSKKLLLSDSGFYLCAWNRQNTGELFFGEGSRLTVL.

V gene TRBV11-2 combines with J gene TRBJ2-4; TRBD2 might be the D (5 bases). V was trimmed by 0 bases and J by 3 bases, leaving 9 bases between them. Germline V lookup: CDR1 SGHAT, CDR2 FQNNGV. This CDR3 comprises 15 residues. CDR3 region: CASSLELGSKNIQYF. The DNA for the CDR3 is TGTGCCAGCAGCTTAGAGTTGGGGAGCAAAAACATTCAGTACTTC.

The rearrangement joins TRBV5-4 to TRBJ1-2, with D possibly TRBD1 on 6 matching bases. The CDR3 is 17 amino acids. Germline-derived CDR1 and CDR2 are SGHNT and YYREEE (reference sequence). V lost 4 bases, J lost 8 bases, and 27 bases lay in between. CDR3 protein: CASSATLTGGGRQGYTF. For the CDR3, the DNA is TGTGCCAGCAGCGCAACCCTTACTGGGGGGGGCCGGCAAGGCTACACCTTC.

The chain recombines TRBV4-1 with TRBJ2-7; 8 bases line up with TRBD1. CDR1 and CDR2 (germline): MGHRA, YSYEKL. CDR3 length: 15 residues. Trimming at V came to 0 bases and at J to 8 bases, leaving 9 bases not matched to a gene. The CDR3 DNA reads as TGCGCCAGCAGCCAAGATCCGGGACAGGAACACAAGCAGTACTTC. Protein product: CASSQDPGQEHKQYF.

The gene calls are TRBV28 and TRBJ1-2; no clear D. Between the trimmed V and J ends, which lost 1 base and 5 bases, there was a span of 5 bases. The CDR3 consists of 12 residues. Germline values: CDR1 MDHEN, CDR2 SYDVKM. DNA for the CDR3: TGTGCCAGCAGTTTATCCGTTTATGGCTACACCTTC. It codes for CASSLSVYGYTF.

This chain links TRBV4-1 with TRBJ2-3; 10 nucleotides align to TRBD2. Unmatched junction bases numbered 8, after V lost 0 bases and J lost 5 bases. Germline V CDR1 and CDR2: MGHRA, YSYEKL. The CDR3 length is 17 residues. CDR3 sequence (DNA): TGCGCCAGCAGCCAAGATAGGTCTAGCGGGGGAGGAGATACGCAGTATTTT. Translating gives CASSQDRSSGGGDTQYF.

The chain combines TRBV6-5 with TRBJ1-3; 7 bases line up with TRBD1. The CDR3 loop spans 15 amino acids. CDR1 and CDR2 from the germline V gene are MNHEY and SVGAGI. V was pared by 6 bases and J by 1 base, with 6 bases of the junction left unmatched. The CDR3 bases are TGTGCCAGCAGCCGAGGGGGACAGTCTGGAAACACCATATATTTT. Its protein is CASSRGGQSGNTIYF.

As regards this clone: The sample has other DNA sequences that encode this CDR3 too. The chain employs TRBV28 and TRBJ1-2; D ambiguous. CDR1 is MDHEN, CDR2 SYDVKM, per germline. The CDR3 consists of 12 residues. Deletions cut 3 bases from V and 4 bases from J, with 6 bases between. CDR3 amino acids: CASSLLSYGYTF. In DNA, the CDR3 is TGTGCCAGCAGTTTGTTATCCTATGGCTACACCTTC.

This chain connects TRBV6-2 or TRBV6-3 to TRBJ2-2, with TRBD1 as a possible D gene (5 bases). V lost 2 bases, J lost 1 base, and 20 bases lay in between. The CDR3 totals 19 residues. CDR1 and CDR2 from the germline V gene are MNHEY and SVGEGT. The CDR3 spells CASSYARTKRTMNTGELFF. In DNA form, the CDR3 reads TGTGCCAGCAGTTACGCTCGGACAAAGCGCACAATGAACACCGGGGAGCTGTTTTTT.

In this sample, this clone turned up a few times. The rearrangement joins TRBV10-2 to TRBJ2-7; 11 bases are shared with TRBD1. Germline CDR1 is WSHSY and CDR2 is SAAADI. Trimming took 7 bases from V and 2 from J; bases not matched to a gene: 4. The CDR3 contains 14 residues. In nucleotides, the CDR3 is TGCGCCAGCATTAAGGGACAGGGGGCCTACGAGCAGTACTTC. Translated: CASIKGQGAYEQYF.

The chain recombines TRBV4-1 with TRBJ1-1; possibly TRBD1 for D (6 bases). CDR1 and CDR2 (germline): MGHRA, YSYEKL. Trimming removed 0 bases at V and 8 bases at J, with 13 bases between. The CDR3 is made up of 14 amino acids. DNA for the CDR3: TGCGCCAGCAGCCAAGATCCGCAGGGGCCAGAAGCTTTCTTT. Translated: CASSQDPQGPEAFF.

The chain employs TRBV7-2 and TRBJ2-7; D possibly corresponds to TRBD1 (5 bases). The CDR3 runs 13 residues. Germline values: CDR1 SGHTA, CDR2 FQGNSA. V was trimmed by 1 base and J by 7 bases, leaving 11 bases between them. The CDR3 sequence is CASSLVGQGEQYF. CDR3 coding DNA: TGTGCCAGCAGCTTAGTGGGGCAGGGAGAGCAGTACTTC.

The V and J genes are TRBV7-8 and TRBJ2-1, with TRBD2 matching over 10 bases. CDR3 length: 19 residues. J lost 0 bases, V lost 2 bases, and 10 bases had no gene match. CDR1 is SGHVS, CDR2 FQNEAQ, per germline. The DNA for the CDR3 is TGTGCCAGCAGCTTACCGCAGCGGGGGGGCCGAAACTCCTACAATGAGCAGTTCTTC. Its protein is CASSLPQRGGRNSYNEQFF. The full variable domain, completed using reference TRBV7-8 and TRBJ2-1, is GAGVSQSPRYKVAKRGQDVALRCDPISGHVSLFWYQQALGQGPEFLTYFQNEAQLDKSGLPSDRFFAERPEGSVSTLKIQRTQQEDSAVYLCASSLPQRGGRNSYNEQFFGPGTRLTVL.

The V call is TRBV7-2, the J call TRBJ1-6, with 8 bases identical to TRBD1. J was trimmed by 0 bases and V by 3 bases; bases with no gene match: 4. Germline-derived CDR1 and CDR2 are SGHTA and FQGNSA. CDR3 length equals 17 residues. The CDR3 sequence is CASSFRGRGSYNSPLHF. The CDR3 DNA sequence: TGTGCCAGCAGCTTCAGGGGGCGCGGCTCCTATAATTCACCCCTCCACTTT.

The V call is TRBV12-5, the J call TRBJ2-3; TRBD1 aligns across 8 bases. The CDR3 loop spans 15 amino acids. Germline CDR1 reads LGHNT; CDR2 reads FRNRAP. Unmatched junction bases numbered 9, after V lost 6 bases and J lost 4 bases. CDR3 sequence: CASGPDRAMADTQYF. The CDR3 region has the DNA TGTGCTAGTGGCCCGGACAGGGCGATGGCAGATACGCAGTATTTT.